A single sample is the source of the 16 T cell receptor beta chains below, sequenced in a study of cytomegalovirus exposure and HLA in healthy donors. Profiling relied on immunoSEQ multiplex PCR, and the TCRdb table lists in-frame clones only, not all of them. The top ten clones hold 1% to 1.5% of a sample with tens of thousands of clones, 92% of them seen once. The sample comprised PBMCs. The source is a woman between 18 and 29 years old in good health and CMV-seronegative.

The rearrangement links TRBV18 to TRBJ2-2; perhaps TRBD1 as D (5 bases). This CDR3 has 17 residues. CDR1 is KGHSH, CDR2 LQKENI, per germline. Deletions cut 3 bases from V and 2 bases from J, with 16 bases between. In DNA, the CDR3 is TGTGCCAGCTCACCCCATCAACTCCAGGGCAACACCGGGGAGCTGTTTTTT. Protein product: CASSPHQLQGNTGELFF.

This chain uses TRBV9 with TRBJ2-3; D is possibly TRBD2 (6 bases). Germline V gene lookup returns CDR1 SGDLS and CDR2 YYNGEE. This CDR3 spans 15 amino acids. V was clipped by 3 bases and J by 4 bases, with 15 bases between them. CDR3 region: CASSASGTLPDTQYF. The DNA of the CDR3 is TGTGCCAGCAGCGCTTCCGGGACTCTCCCAGATACGCAGTATTTT. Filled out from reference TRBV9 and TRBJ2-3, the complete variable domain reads DSGVTQTPKHLITATGQRVTLRCSPRSGDLSVYWYQQSLDQGLQFLIQYYNGEERAKGNILERFSAQQFPDLHSELNLSSLELGDSALYFCASSASGTLPDTQYFGPGTRLTVL.

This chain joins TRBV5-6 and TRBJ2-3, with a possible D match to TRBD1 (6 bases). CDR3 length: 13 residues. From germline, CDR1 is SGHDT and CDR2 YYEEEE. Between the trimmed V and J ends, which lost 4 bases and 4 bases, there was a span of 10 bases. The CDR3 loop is CASSLDSPDTQYF. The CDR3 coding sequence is TGTGCCAGCAGCCTGGACAGCCCAGATACGCAGTATTTT.

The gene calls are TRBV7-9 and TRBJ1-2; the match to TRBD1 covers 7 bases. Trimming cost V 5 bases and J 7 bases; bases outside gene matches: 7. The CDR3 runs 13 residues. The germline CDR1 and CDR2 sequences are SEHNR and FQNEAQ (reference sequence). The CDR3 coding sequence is TGTGCCAGCAGCCCGACAGGGATCCCTGGCTACACCTTC. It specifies CASSPTGIPGYTF.

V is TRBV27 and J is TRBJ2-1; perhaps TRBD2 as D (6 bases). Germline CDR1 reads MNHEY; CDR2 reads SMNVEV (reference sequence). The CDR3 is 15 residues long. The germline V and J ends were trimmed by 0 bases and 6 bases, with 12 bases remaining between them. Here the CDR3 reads CASSLSGGARNEQFF. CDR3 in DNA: TGTGCCAGCAGTTTATCGGGCGGGGCCCGCAATGAGCAGTTCTTC.

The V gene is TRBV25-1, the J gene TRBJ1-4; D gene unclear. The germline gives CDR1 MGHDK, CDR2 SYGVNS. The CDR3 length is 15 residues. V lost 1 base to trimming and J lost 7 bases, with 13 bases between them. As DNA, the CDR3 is TGTGCCAGCAGTGAATTTTCACCTAGCGGTGAAAAACTGTTTTTT. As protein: CASSEFSPSGEKLFF.

CDR3 amino acids: CAISESSDTQYF. The CDR3 DNA is TGTGCCATCAGTGAGAGCTCAGATACGCAGTATTTT. The chain uses TRBV10-3 and TRBJ2-3; no clear D. Trimming took 2 bases from V and 4 from J, leaving 4 bases between them. Germline V CDR1 and CDR2: ENHRY, SYGVKD. This CDR3 is built from 12 residues.

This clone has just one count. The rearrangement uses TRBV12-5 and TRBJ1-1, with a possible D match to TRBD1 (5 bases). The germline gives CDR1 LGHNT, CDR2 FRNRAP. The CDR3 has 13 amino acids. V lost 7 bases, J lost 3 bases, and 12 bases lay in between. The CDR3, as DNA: TGTGCTAGTGAAGGGGTTGTCCACACTGAAGCTTTCTTT. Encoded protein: CASEGVVHTEAFF.

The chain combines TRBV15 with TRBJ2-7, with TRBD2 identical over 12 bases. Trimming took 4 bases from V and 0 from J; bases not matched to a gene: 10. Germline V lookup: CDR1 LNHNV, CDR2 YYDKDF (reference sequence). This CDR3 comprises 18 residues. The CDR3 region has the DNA TGTGCCACCAGCATCTTAGGGACTAGCGGGCCTGACTCCTACGAGCAGTACTTC. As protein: CATSILGTSGPDSYEQYF.

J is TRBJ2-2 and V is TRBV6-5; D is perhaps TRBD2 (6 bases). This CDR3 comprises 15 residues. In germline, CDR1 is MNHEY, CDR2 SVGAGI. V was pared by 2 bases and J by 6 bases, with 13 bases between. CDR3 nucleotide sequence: TGTGCCAGCAGTTACGACGGAGGGTTGGCCGGGGAGCTGTTTTTT. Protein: CASSYDGGLAGELFF.

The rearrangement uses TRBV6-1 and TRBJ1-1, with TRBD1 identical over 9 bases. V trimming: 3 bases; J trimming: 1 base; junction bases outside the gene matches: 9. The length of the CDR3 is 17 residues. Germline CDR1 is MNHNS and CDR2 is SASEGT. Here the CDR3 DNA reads TGTGCCAGCAGTGAGGACAGGGGCACCCCCCAGAACACTGAAGCTTTCTTT. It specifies CASSEDRGTPQNTEAFF.

The CDR3 DNA is TGTGCCAGCAGTTTACGCAGGGGCTCGGGCTACACCTTC. It yields the protein CASSLRRGSGYTF. This sequence joins TRBV28 and TRBJ1-2; maybe TRBD1 (6 bases). The germline V gene has CDR1 MDHEN and CDR2 SYDVKM. The V end lost 2 bases, the J end lost 8 bases, and 12 bases lay between the germline ends. This CDR3 spans 13 amino acids.

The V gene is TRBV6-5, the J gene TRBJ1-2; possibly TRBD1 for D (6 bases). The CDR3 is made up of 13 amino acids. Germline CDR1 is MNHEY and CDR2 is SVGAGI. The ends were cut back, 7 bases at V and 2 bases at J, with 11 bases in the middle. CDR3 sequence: CASTGGRNYGYTF. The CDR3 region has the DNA TGTGCCAGCACTGGGGGCAGGAACTATGGCTACACCTTC.

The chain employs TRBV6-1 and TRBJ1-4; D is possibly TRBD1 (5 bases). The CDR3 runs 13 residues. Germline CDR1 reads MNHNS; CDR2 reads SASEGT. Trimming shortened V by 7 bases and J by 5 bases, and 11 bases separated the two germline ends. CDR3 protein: CASTMTANEKLFF. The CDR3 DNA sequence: TGTGCCAGCACCATGACAGCAAATGAAAAACTGTTTTTT.

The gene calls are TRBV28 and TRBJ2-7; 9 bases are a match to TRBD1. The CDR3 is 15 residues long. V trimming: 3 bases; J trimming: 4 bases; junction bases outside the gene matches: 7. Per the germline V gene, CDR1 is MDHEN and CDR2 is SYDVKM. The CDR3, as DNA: TGTGCCAGCAGTTTGTCCTCGGACAGGGGTTACGAGCAGTACTTC. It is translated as CASSLSSDRGYEQYF.

CDR3 protein: CSAIGSYEQFF. The DNA for the CDR3 is TGCAGTGCTATCGGGAGTTATGAGCAGTTCTTC. The chain joins TRBV20-1 to TRBJ2-1, with D perhaps matching TRBD2 (6 bases). The CDR3 has 11 amino acids. V lost 4 bases to trimming and J lost 8 bases, with 9 bases between them. Germline CDR1 is DFQATT and CDR2 is SNEGSKA (reference sequence).